The clone carrying this T cell receptor (beta chain) was seen repeatedly, ten times or more. What it binds is unknown. TCRdb reanalysed the 5' RACE reads using MiXCR and keeps one entry per CDR3 protein. The table shows some 220,000 distinct CDR3 sequences, with roughly 6.6% occurring only once. Germline CDR1 and CDR2: SNHLY and FYNNEI. Between the trimmed V and J ends, which lost 6 bases and 0 bases, there was a span of 17 bases. There are 16 residues in the CDR3. This sample stems from a study of CD8 T cells in ankylosing spondylitis. Study-level findings and limits: Apparently characteristic of ankylosing spondylitis blood was a TCR beta motif (eight highly homologous variants). Reportedly, disease-linked clones are significantly enriched in ankylosing spondylitis patients' matched synovial fluid. Earlier work had already found some motif variants in reactive arthritis synovial fluid and blood.

This chain uses TRBV2 with TRBJ1-1; a possible D gene is TRBD1 (5 bases). Sequencing used blood, either unsorted or a sorted T cell fraction (not recorded which). This TCR was sampled from a male donor with ankylosing spondylitis. In nucleotides, the CDR3 is TGTGCCAGCAGCTACAGCCGACGGGGGATGAACACTGAAGCTTTCTTT. Amino acids: CASSYSRRGMNTEAFF. Full variable domain (missing parts from reference TRBV2 and TRBJ1-1): EPEVTQTPSHQVTQMGQEVILRCVPISNHLYFYWYRQILGQKVEFLVSFYNNEISEKSEIFDDQFSVERPDGSNFTLKIRSTKLEDSAMYFCASSYSRRGMNTEAFFGQGTRLTVV.